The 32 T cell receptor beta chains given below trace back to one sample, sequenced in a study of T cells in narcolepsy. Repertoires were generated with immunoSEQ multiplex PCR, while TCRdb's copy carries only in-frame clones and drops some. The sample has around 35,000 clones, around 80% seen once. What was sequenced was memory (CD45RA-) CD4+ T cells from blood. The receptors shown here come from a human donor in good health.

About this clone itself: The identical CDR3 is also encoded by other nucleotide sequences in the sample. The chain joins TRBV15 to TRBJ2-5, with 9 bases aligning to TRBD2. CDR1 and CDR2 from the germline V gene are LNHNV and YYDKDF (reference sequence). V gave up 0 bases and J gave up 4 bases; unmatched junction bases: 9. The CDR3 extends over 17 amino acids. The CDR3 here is CATSRDDEAGGLETQYF. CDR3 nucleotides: TGTGCCACCAGCAGAGATGATGAAGCGGGAGGTTTAGAGACCCAGTACTTC.

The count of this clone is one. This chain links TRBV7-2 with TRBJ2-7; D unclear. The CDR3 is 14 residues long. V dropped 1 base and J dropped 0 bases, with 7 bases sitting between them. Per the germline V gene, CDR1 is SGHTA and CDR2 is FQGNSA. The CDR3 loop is CASSLVAASYEQYF. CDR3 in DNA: TGTGCCAGCAGCTTAGTGGCAGCCTCCTACGAGCAGTACTTC. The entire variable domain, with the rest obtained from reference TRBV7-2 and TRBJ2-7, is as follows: GAGVSQSPSNKVTEKGKDVELRCDPISGHTALYWYRQSLGQGLEFLIYFQGNSAPDKSGLPSDRFSAERTGGSVSTLTIQRTQQEDSAVYLCASSLVAASYEQYFGPGTRLTVT.

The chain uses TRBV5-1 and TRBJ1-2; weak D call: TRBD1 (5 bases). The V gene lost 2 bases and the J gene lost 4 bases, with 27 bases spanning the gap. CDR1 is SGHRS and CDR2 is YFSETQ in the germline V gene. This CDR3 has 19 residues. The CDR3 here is CASSLKGMVWTLHGYGYTF. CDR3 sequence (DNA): TGCGCCAGCAGCTTAAAGGGGATGGTTTGGACCCTACACGGCTATGGCTACACCTTC.

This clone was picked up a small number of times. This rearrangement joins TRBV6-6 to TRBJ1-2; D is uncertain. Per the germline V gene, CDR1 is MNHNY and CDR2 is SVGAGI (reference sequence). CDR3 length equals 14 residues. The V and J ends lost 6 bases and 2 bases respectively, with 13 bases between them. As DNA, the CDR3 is TGTGCCAGCAGCCTAACCCCAGTAAACTATGGCTACACCTTC. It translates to CASSLTPVNYGYTF.

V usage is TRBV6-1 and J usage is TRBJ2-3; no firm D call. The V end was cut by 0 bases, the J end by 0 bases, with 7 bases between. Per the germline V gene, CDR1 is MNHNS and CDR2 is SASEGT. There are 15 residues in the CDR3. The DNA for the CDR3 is TGTGCCAGCAGTGAAGCTTGGGCGAGCACAGATACGCAGTATTTT. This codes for CASSEAWASTDTQYF.

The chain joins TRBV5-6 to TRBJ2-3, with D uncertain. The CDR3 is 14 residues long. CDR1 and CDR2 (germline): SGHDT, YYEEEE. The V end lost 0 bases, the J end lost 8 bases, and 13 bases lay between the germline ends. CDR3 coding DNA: TGTGCCAGCAGCTTGGGCCGGGTCCGTGGTACGCAGTATTTT. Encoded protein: CASSLGRVRGTQYF.

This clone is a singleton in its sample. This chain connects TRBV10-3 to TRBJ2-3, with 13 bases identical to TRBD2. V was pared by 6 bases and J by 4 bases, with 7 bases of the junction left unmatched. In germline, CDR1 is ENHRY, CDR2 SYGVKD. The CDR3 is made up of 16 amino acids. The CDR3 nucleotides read TGTGCCATCAGCGGGGGACTAGCGGGGAGGGCAGATACGCAGTATTTT. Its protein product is CAISGGLAGRADTQYF.

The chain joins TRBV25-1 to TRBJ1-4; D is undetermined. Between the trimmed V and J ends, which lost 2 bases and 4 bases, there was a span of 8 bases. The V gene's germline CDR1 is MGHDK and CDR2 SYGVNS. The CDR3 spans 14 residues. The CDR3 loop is CASSEQAYNEKLFF. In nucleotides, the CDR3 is TGTGCCAGCAGTGAACAGGCCTATAATGAAAAACTGTTTTTT.

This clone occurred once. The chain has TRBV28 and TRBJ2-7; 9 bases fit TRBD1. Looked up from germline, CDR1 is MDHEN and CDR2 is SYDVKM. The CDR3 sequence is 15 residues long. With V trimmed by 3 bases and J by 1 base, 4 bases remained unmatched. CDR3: CASSFAGTGSYEQYF. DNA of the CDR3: TGTGCCAGCAGTTTCGCCGGGACAGGGTCCTACGAGCAGTACTTC.

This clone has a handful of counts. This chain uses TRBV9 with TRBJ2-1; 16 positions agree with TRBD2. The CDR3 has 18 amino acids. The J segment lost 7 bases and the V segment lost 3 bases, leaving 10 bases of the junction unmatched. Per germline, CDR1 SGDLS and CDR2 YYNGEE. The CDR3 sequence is CASSAGGTSGRGYNEQFF. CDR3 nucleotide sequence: TGTGCCAGCAGCGCCGGTGGGACTAGCGGGAGGGGGTATAATGAGCAGTTCTTC. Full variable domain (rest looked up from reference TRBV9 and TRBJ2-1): DSGVTQTPKHLITATGQRVTLRCSPRSGDLSVYWYQQSLDQGLQFLIQYYNGEERAKGNILERFSAQQFPDLHSELNLSSLELGDSALYFCASSAGGTSGRGYNEQFFGPGTRLTVL.

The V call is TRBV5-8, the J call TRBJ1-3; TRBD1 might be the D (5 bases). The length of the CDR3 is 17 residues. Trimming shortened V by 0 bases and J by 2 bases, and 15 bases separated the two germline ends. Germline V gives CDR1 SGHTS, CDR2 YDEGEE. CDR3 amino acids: CASSLEIKAGTGNTIYF. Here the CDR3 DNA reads TGTGCCAGCAGCTTGGAGATTAAGGCAGGGACTGGAAACACCATATATTTT.

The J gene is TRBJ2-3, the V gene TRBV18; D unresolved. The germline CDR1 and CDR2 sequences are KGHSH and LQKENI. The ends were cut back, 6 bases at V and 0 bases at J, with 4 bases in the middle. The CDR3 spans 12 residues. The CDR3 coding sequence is TGTGCCAGCTCCCTTAGCACAGATACGCAGTATTTT. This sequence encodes CASSLSTDTQYF.

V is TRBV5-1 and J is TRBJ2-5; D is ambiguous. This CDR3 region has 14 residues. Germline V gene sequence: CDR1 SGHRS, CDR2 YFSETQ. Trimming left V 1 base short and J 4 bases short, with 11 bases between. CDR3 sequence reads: CASSLQGGLETQYF. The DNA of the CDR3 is TGCGCCAGCAGCTTGCAAGGTGGATTAGAGACCCAGTACTTC.

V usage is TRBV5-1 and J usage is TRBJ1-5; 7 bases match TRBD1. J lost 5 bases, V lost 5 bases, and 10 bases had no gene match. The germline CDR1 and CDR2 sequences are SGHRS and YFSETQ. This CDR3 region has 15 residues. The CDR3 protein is CASRADTGVHQPQHF. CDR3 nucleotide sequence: TGCGCCAGCAGAGCCGACACAGGGGTTCATCAGCCCCAGCATTTT.

In nucleotides, the CDR3 is TGCGCCAGCAGCCAGAGAGGTGGTCTCTCCCAAGAGACCCAGTACTTC. This sequence encodes CASSQRGGLSQETQYF. This rearrangement joins TRBV4-3 to TRBJ2-5; D is ambiguous. The CDR3 runs to 16 residues. Germline assignment: CDR1 LGHNA and CDR2 YSLEER. V was shortened by 3 bases and J by 1 base, with 15 bases between the two germline ends.

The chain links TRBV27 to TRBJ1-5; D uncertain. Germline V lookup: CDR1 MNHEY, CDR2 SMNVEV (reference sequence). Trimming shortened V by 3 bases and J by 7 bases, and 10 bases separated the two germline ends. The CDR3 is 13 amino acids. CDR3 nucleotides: TGTGCCAGCAGTTTCTCTTTCAGGCAGCCCCAGCATTTT. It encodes CASSFSFRQPQHF.

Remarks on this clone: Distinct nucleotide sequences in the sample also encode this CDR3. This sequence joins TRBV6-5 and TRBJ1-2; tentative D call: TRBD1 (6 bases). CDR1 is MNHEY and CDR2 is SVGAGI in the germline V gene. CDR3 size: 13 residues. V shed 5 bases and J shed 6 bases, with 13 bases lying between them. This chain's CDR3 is CASSPQGWDGYTF. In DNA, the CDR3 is TGTGCCAGCAGTCCTCAGGGGTGGGATGGCTACACCTTC.

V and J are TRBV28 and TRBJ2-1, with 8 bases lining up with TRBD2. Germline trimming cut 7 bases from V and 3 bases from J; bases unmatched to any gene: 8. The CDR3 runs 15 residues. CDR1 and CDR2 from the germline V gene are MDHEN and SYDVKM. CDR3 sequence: CASTQGLAGYNEQFF. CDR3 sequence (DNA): TGTGCCAGCACCCAAGGGCTAGCGGGCTACAATGAGCAGTTCTTC.

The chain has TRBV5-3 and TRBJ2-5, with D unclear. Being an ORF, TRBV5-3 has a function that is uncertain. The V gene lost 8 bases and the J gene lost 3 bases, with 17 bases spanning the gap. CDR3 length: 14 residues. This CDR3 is CASLISGNKETQYF. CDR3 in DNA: TGTGCCAGCCTTATCTCGGGTAACAAAGAGACCCAGTACTTC.

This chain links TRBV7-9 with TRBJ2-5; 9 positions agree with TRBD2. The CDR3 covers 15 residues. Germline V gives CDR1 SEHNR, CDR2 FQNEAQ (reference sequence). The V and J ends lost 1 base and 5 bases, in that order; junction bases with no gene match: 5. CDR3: CASSLGLAGLETQYF. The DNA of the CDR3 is TGTGCCAGCAGCTTAGGTCTAGCGGGGTTGGAGACCCAGTACTTC.

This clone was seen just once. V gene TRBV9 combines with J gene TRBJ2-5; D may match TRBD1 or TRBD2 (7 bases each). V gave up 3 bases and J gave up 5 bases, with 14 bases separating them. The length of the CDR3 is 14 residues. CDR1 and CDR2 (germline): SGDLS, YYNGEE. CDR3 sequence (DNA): TGTGCCAGCAGCGCAGGGGGGGCGCGGGAGACCCAGTACTTC. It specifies CASSAGGARETQYF.

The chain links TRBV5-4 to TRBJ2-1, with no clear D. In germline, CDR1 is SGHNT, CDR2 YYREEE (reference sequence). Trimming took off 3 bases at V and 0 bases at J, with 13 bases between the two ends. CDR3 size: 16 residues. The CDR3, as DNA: TGTGCCAGCAGCTCACAGTTTTTAAGCTCCTACAATGAGCAGTTCTTC. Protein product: CASSSQFLSSYNEQFF.

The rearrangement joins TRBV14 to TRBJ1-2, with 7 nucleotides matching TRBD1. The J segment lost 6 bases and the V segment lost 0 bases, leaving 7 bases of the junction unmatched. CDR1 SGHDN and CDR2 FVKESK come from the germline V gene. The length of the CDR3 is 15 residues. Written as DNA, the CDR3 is TGTGCCAGCAGCCAAGATCAAGGGGGCAAGGATGGCTACACCTTC. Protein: CASSQDQGGKDGYTF. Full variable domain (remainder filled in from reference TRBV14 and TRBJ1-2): EAGVTQFPSHSVIEKGQTVTLRCDPISGHDNLYWYRRVMGKEIKFLLHFVKESKQDESGMPNNRFLAERTGGTYSTLKVQPAELEDSGVYFCASSQDQGGKDGYTFGSGTRLTVV.

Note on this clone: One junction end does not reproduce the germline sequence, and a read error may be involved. Written as DNA, the CDR3 is TGTGCCAGCAGCCAAGATGAGGGGACGGAGCCGTACTTC. This codes for CASSQDEGTEPYF. This chain joins TRBV4-2 and TRBJ2-7; D may correspond to TRBD1 or TRBD2 (5 bases each). This CDR3 has 13 amino acids. CDR1 is LGHNA, CDR2 YNFKEQ, per germline.

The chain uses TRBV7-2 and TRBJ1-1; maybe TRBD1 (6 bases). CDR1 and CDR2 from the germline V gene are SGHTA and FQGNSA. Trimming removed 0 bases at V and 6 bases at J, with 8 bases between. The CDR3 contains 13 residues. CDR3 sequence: CASSLAGGAEAFF. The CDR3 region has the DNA TGTGCCAGCAGCTTAGCAGGGGGTGCTGAAGCTTTCTTT.

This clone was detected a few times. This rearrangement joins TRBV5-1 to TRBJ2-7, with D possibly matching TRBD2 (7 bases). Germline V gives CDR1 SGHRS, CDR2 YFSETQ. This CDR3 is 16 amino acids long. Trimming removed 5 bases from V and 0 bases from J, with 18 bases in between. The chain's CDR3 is CASSPRGGATSYEQYF. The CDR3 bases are TGCGCCAGCAGTCCCCGAGGGGGGGCCACCTCCTACGAGCAGTACTTC.

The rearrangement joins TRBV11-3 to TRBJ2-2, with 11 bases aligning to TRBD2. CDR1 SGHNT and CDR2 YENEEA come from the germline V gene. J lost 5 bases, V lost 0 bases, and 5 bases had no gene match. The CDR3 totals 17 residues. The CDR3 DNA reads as TGTGCCAGCAGCTTAGATGCCACTAGCGGGAGAACCGGGGAGCTGTTTTTT. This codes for CASSLDATSGRTGELFF.

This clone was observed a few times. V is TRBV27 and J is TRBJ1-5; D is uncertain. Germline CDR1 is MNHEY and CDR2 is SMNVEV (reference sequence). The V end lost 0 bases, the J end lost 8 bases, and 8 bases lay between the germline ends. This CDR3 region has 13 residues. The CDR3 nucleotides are TGTGCCAGCAGTTTATCGTTCGGGGAGCCCCAGCATTTT. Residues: CASSLSFGEPQHF.

The CDR3 bases are TGTGCCTGGAGTCCCCGGGGACTGACCTCCTACAATGAGCAGTTCTTC. Its protein is CAWSPRGLTSYNEQFF. J is TRBJ2-1 and V is TRBV30, with a weak D call TRBD2 (6 bases). Germline assignment: CDR1 GTSNPN and CDR2 SVGIG (reference sequence). The CDR3 has 16 residues. V was pared by 2 bases and J by 0 bases, with 14 bases between.

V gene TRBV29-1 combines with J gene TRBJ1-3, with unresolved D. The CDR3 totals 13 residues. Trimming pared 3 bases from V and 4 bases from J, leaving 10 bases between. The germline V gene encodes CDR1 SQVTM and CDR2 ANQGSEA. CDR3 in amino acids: CSVEIPGGNTIYF. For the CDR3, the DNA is TGCAGCGTTGAGATCCCGGGGGGAAACACCATATATTTT. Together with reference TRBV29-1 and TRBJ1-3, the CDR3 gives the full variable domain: SAVISQKPSRDICQRGTSLTIQCQVDSQVTMMFWYRQQPGQSLTLIATANQGSEATYESGFVIDKFPISRPNLTFSTLTVSNMSPEDSSIYLCSVEIPGGNTIYFGEGSWLTVV.

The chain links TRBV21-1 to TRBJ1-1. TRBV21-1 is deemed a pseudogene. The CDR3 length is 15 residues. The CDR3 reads CASSKGGARSTEAFF. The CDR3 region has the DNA TGTGCCAGCAGCAAAGGAGGGGCGAGGAGCACTGAAGCTTTCTTT.

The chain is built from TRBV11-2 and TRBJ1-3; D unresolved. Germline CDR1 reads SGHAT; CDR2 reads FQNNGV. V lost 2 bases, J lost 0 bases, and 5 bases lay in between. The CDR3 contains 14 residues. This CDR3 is CASSLTISGNTIYF. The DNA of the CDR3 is TGTGCCAGCAGCTTAACCATCTCTGGAAACACCATATATTTT.